These 10 T cell receptor beta chains share one sample of origin, sequenced in a study of blood T cell repertoires in COVID-19. Sequencing used immunoSEQ multiplex PCR; TCRdb keeps in-frame clones, though not all of them. There are approximately 430,000 clones in the sample; roughly 89% occur only once, and approximately 1.4% lies in the top ten. Sequences were obtained from peripheral blood. The receptors shown here come from a young woman with active or convalescent COVID-19.

This chain uses TRBV2 with TRBJ2-5, with D tentatively TRBD2 (6 bases). This CDR3 contains 12 residues. The germline V gene encodes CDR1 SNHLY and CDR2 FYNNEI. With 9 bases removed from V and 0 bases from J, the gap between germline ends came to 8 bases. The CDR3: CARGRYQETQYF. The DNA of the CDR3 is TGTGCCAGGGGGAGGTACCAAGAGACCCAGTACTTC.

The chain joins TRBV5-1 to TRBJ2-3; no definite D call. V was cut by 4 bases and J by 1 base, with 16 bases left in between. The CDR3 extends over 16 amino acids. Germline V CDR1 and CDR2: SGHRS, YFSETQ. The CDR3 DNA follows: TGCGCCAGCAGCCCGAAAGTCCAGGCAGGCACAGATACGCAGTATTTT. This sequence encodes CASSPKVQAGTDTQYF.

This clone has more than one count but fewer than ten. The chain is built from TRBV19 and TRBJ2-7; 10 nucleotides line up with TRBD1. CDR1 and CDR2 from the germline V gene are LNHDA and SQIVND (reference sequence). The V and J ends lost 2 bases and 2 bases, in that order; junction bases with no gene match: 6. The CDR3 runs 16 residues. The chain's CDR3 is CASSISGQGETYEQYF. The CDR3 region has the DNA TGTGCCAGTAGTATATCAGGACAGGGGGAGACCTACGAGCAGTACTTC.

This chain uses TRBV11-2 with TRBJ2-2; 8 bases match TRBD2. The CDR3 sequence is 19 residues long. V was pared by 1 base and J by 4 bases, with 14 bases of the junction left unmatched. Germline V lookup: CDR1 SGHAT, CDR2 FQNNGV. CDR3 protein: CASSLGYMTGGVGTGELFF. In nucleotides, the CDR3 is TGTGCCAGCAGCTTAGGATACATGACGGGAGGGGTAGGCACCGGGGAGCTGTTTTTT.

The chain couples TRBV5-6 to TRBJ2-7, with 7 bases fitting TRBD2. CDR3 size: 15 residues. The V gene's germline CDR1 is SGHDT and CDR2 YYEEEE. The V and J ends lost 4 bases and 5 bases, in that order; junction bases with no gene match: 12. The CDR3 DNA reads TGTGCCAGCAGCCCCTCGGCGGGAGCCCCTAACGAGCAGTACTTC. Protein: CASSPSAGAPNEQYF.

This chain links TRBV4-1 with TRBJ1-3, with TRBD1 identical over 7 bases. The V and J ends lost 2 bases and 0 bases, in that order; junction bases with no gene match: 7. This CDR3 has 17 residues. The germline V gene has CDR1 MGHRA and CDR2 YSYEKL. The CDR3 region is CASSQLDRDTSGNTIYF. Written as DNA, the CDR3 is TGCGCCAGCAGCCAACTAGACAGGGACACCTCTGGAAACACCATATATTTT.

The gene calls are TRBV29-1 and TRBJ2-7; a weak D match, TRBD1 (6 bases). The V gene lost 4 bases and the J gene lost 0 bases, with 10 bases spanning the gap. Germline CDR1 and CDR2: SQVTM and ANQGSEA. The CDR3 consists of 13 residues. The CDR3 sequence: CSVAQGSSYEQYF. The DNA for the CDR3 is TGCAGCGTTGCACAGGGCAGCTCCTACGAGCAGTACTTC.

The rearrangement uses TRBV7-2 and TRBJ2-3, with TRBD2 as a possible D gene (6 bases). The V and J ends lost 4 bases and 0 bases respectively, with 17 bases between them. The CDR3 extends over 17 amino acids. The germline CDR1 and CDR2 sequences are SGHTA and FQGNSA. The CDR3 nucleotides are TGTGCCAGCAGCTCCTTGGCGGGATCTTCTAGCACAGATACGCAGTATTTT. Translating gives CASSSLAGSSSTDTQYF.

V is TRBV18 and J is TRBJ2-5; 8 nucleotides agree with TRBD1. Trimming cost V 3 bases and J 4 bases; bases outside gene matches: 10. The CDR3 is 16 residues long. Germline CDR1 reads KGHSH; CDR2 reads LQKENI. The CDR3 region is CASSPLDRDLGETQYF. CDR3 nucleotides: TGTGCCAGCTCACCGTTGGACAGGGACCTGGGAGAGACCCAGTACTTC.

The rearrangement uses TRBV5-4 and TRBJ2-1; 13 positions match TRBD2. This CDR3 is 15 amino acids long. The germline V gene encodes CDR1 SGHNT and CDR2 YYREEE (reference sequence). The CDR3 spells CADGLAGARWSEQFF. CDR3 DNA: TGTGCTGATGGACTAGCGGGAGCCCGGTGGAGTGAGCAGTTCTTC. The variable domain in full, with the rest retrieved from reference TRBV5-4 and TRBJ2-1, is ETGVTQSPTHLIKTRGQQVTLRCSSQSGHNTVSWYQQALGQGPQFIFQYYREEENGRGNFPPRFSGLQFPNYSSELNVNALELDDSALYLCADGLAGARWSEQFFGPGTRLTVL.